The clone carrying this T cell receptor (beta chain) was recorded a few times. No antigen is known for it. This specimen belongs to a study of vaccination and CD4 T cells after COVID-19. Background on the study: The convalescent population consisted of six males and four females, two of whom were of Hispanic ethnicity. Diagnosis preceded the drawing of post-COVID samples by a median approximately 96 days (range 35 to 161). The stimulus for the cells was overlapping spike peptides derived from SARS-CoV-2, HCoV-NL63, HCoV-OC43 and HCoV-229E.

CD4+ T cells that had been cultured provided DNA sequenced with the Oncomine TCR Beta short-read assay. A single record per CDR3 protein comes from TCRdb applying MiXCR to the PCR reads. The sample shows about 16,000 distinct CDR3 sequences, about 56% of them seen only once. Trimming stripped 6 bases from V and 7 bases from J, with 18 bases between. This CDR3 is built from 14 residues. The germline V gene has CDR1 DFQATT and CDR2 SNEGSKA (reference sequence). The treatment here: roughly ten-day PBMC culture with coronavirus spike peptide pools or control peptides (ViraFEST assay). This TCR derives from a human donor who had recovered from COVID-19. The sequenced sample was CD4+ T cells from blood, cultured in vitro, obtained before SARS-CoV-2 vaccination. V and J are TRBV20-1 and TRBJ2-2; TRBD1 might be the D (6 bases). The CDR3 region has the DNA TGCAGTGCAAGGGATACAACAGGGCTCGGGGAGCTGTTTTTT. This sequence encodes CSARDTTGLGELFF.